These T cell receptor beta chains were read from a single sample in a study of monozygotic twins with cystic fibrosis. Generated by immunoSEQ multiplex PCR, the TCRdb table keeps only in-frame clones and is missing some. The table shows about 22,000 clones, with approximately 97% occurring only once. Sequenced sample: blood. The receptors derive from a girl aged 10-17 years with cystic fibrosis. The CDR3 runs from the conserved cysteine through the conserved F or W.

TRBV9,TRBJ2-7,CASSVGGGVGPEQYF
TRBV29-1,TRBJ2-3,CSVVSDTQYF
TRBV6-5,TRBJ1-2,CASSSNQRGAGGYTF
TRBV18,TRBJ1-1,CASSFGNTEAFF
TRBV7-7,TRBJ2-1,CASSLNLGENNEQFF
TRBV10-1,TRBJ2-1,CASSESLERVGNEQFF
TRBV11-3,TRBJ2-1,CASSLGGYSYNEQFF
TRBV18,TRBJ2-1,CASSPPKTSGTNEQFF
TRBV5-4,TRBJ2-1,CASSPTSGRSYNEQFF
TRBV19,TRBJ1-5,CASSIRVGNQPQHF
TRBV4-3,TRBJ1-2,CASSPRTGGGYTF
TRBV20-1,TRBJ1-1,CSARGGSEAFF
TRBV20-1,TRBJ2-7,CSGLASGEQYF
TRBV9,TRBJ1-1,CASSGNRGEAFF
TRBV13,TRBJ2-5,CASSLTGAETQYF
TRBV28,TRBJ2-7,CASPTDTEIYEQYF
TRBV9,TRBJ2-5,CASSVGGLAGQETQYF
TRBV14,TRBJ2-3,CASSQDGPPDTQYF
TRBV6-5,TRBJ1-3,CASSYGGTGLGNTIYF
TRBV9,TRBJ1-5,CASSQTGGGNQPQHF
TRBV30,TRBJ2-5,CAWSPNDRGTQYF
TRBV19,TRBJ2-1,CASSETGLAGGYRFF
TRBV7-9,TRBJ1-2,CASSRNRDRGTQNYGYTF
TRBV7-2,TRBJ1-1,CASSIQTGNTEAFF
TRBV5-1,TRBJ2-5,CASSRRLMNQETQYF
TRBV6-5,TRBJ1-1,CASRPGQLNTEAFF
TRBV5-1,TRBJ1-3,CASTGESSGNTIYF
TRBV5-1,TRBJ2-5,CASSFGVQETQYF
TRBV25-1,TRBJ1-5,CASSERSGTFNNQPQHF
TRBV19,TRBJ2-1,CASSIVEIGYHEQFF
TRBV4-3,TRBJ1-1,CASSQGFKAPIEAFF